These 16 T cell receptor beta chains share one sample of origin, sequenced in a study of Tregs in tolerant kidney transplant recipients (dated by TCRdb to about 2019). The sample's time point, from its label and the paper: blood sample drawn before combined kidney and bone marrow transplant. Library construction relied on the immunoSEQ multiplex PCR assay. TCRdb obtained this table from immuneACCESS and retained in-frame rearrangements with V and J assigned. These tables miss some clones; where compared with another copy, unresolved V genes account for less than half of the shortfall, and the remainder is unexplained. This sample lists tens of thousands of clones; roughly 89% were detected once. The ten largest clonotypes hold approximately 0.4% of the sample. Sequenced here: CD4+ T cells from blood, sampled before the transplant. Every receptor here comes from a human donor who received a combined kidney and bone marrow transplant.

The rearrangement links TRBV5-1 to TRBJ2-3; 12 bases align to TRBD2. The CDR3 extends over 19 amino acids. With V trimmed by 4 bases and J by 6 bases, 18 bases remained unmatched. The V gene's germline CDR1 is SGHRS and CDR2 YFSETQ. The CDR3 region has the DNA TGCGCCAGCAGCCTCAACCCCGTCCTAGCGGGAGGGACGACGGATACGCAGTATTTT. Its translation is CASSLNPVLAGGTTDTQYF.

The rearrangement joins TRBV28 to TRBJ2-5; tentative D call: TRBD2 (6 bases). The CDR3 is made up of 13 amino acids. Trimming pared 8 bases from V and 9 bases from J, leaving 19 bases between. Germline V gives CDR1 MDHEN, CDR2 SYDVKM. CDR3 protein: CASGSLAAPAQYF. The CDR3 DNA follows: TGTGCCAGCGGGTCATTAGCGGCCCCCGCCCAGTACTTC.

V is TRBV6-6 and J is TRBJ1-4; TRBD1 might be the D (6 bases). Germline CDR1 is MNHNY and CDR2 is SVGAGI (reference sequence). The CDR3 spans 15 residues. V was trimmed by 6 bases and J by 5 bases, leaving 16 bases between them. CDR3 in DNA: TGTGCCAGCAGATATGCGGGGGCCCCGAATGAAAAACTGTTTTTT. Amino acids: CASRYAGAPNEKLFF.

V and J are TRBV12-5 and TRBJ2-3; D uncertain. Germline CDR1 and CDR2: LGHNT and FRNRAP. Trimming took 2 bases from V and 0 from J, leaving 6 bases between them. The CDR3 runs 14 residues. In DNA form, the CDR3 reads TGTGCTAGTGGTTTGTCCAGGAGCACAGATACGCAGTATTTT. Translating it yields CASGLSRSTDTQYF.

The chain employs TRBV5-1 and TRBJ1-1, with TRBD1 identical over 11 bases. This CDR3 region has 15 residues. V was pared by 4 bases and J by 4 bases, with 6 bases of the junction left unmatched. Germline CDR1 SGHRS, CDR2 YFSETQ. CDR3 region: CASSPRTGGGTEAFF. CDR3 DNA: TGCGCCAGCAGCCCGCGGACAGGGGGCGGCACTGAAGCTTTCTTT.

In its sample, this clone was seen once. The chain employs TRBV7-2 and TRBJ2-7, with 7 bases aligning to TRBD1. The CDR3 consists of 14 residues. Trimming took 1 base from V and 5 from J; bases not matched to a gene: 5. The germline CDR1 and CDR2 sequences are SGHTA and FQGNSA. The CDR3 spells CASSLVDRVNEQYF. CDR3 DNA sequence: TGTGCCAGCAGCTTAGTTGACAGGGTGAACGAGCAGTACTTC.

The rearrangement joins TRBV9 to TRBJ2-2, with D perhaps matching TRBD2 (6 bases). Trimming stripped 4 bases from V and 8 bases from J, with 18 bases between. Germline CDR1 and CDR2: SGDLS and YYNGEE. This CDR3 has 15 residues. CDR3 sequence (DNA): TGTGCCAGCAGCCTGGGGTTGGGGGGAACAGGGGAGCTGTTTTTT. Translated, it gives CASSLGLGGTGELFF. The full variable domain, in which reference TRBV9 and TRBJ2-2 provide the parts outside the CDR3, is DSGVTQTPKHLITATGQRVTLRCSPRSGDLSVYWYQQSLDQGLQFLIQYYNGEERAKGNILERFSAQQFPDLHSELNLSSLELGDSALYFCASSLGLGGTGELFFGEGSRLTVL.

In nucleotides, the CDR3 is TGTGCCAGCAGCTCTTCGAACACCGGGGAGCTGTTTTTT. Its translation: CASSSSNTGELFF. The V gene is TRBV7-2, the J gene TRBJ2-2; unclear D gene. V gave up 4 bases and J gave up 0 bases, with 3 bases separating them. This CDR3 has 13 amino acids. Germline V gene data show CDR1 as SGHTA and CDR2 as FQGNSA.

This clone was picked up one time. The chain combines TRBV4-2 with TRBJ2-3; 8 bases agree with TRBD2. CDR3 size: 14 residues. Germline trimming cut 7 bases from V and 2 bases from J; bases unmatched to any gene: 5. The V gene's germline CDR1 is LGHNA and CDR2 YNFKEQ. The CDR3 reads CASTAGGFTDTQYF. The DNA of the CDR3 is TGTGCCAGCACCGCGGGGGGCTTCACAGATACGCAGTATTTT.

V is TRBV28 and J is TRBJ1-1; TRBD1 is a possible D gene (5 bases). The germline gives CDR1 MDHEN, CDR2 SYDVKM. This CDR3 is built from 12 residues. V was trimmed by 6 bases and J by 1 base, leaving 6 bases between them. CDR3 sequence reads: CASRGPNTEAFF. The CDR3 DNA follows: TGTGCCAGCAGGGGGCCGAACACTGAAGCTTTCTTT.

The rearrangement joins TRBV5-5 to TRBJ1-5; 7 nucleotides line up with TRBD1. The junction had 8 bases not matched to a gene; V was cut back by 4 bases and J by 7 bases. Germline V gene data show CDR1 as SGHKS and CDR2 as YYEKEE (reference sequence). CDR3 length: 14 amino acids. CDR3 sequence reads: CASSRTGVGQPQHF. CDR3 DNA: TGTGCCAGCAGCCGCACAGGGGTAGGGCAGCCCCAGCATTTT.

The J gene is TRBJ2-1, the V gene TRBV11-2; unclear D gene. The CDR3 has 13 amino acids. Looked up from germline, CDR1 is SGHAT and CDR2 is FQNNGV. Trimming shortened V by 1 base and J by 3 bases, and 4 bases separated the two germline ends. CDR3 loop: CASSLALYNEQFF. DNA of the CDR3: TGTGCCAGCAGCTTAGCCCTCTACAATGAGCAGTTCTTC.

The chain links TRBV5-1 to TRBJ2-3; D may be TRBD2 (7 bases). Germline values: CDR1 SGHRS, CDR2 YFSETQ. The CDR3 length is 15 residues. The V end lost 7 bases, the J end lost 1 base, and 16 bases lay between the germline ends. The CDR3 DNA is TGCGCCAGCTGCCTCGGGGGGCTCGGCACAGATACGCAGTATTTT. This codes for CASCLGGLGTDTQYF.

The chain recombines TRBV30 with TRBJ2-5; 7 bases match TRBD2. CDR3 size: 13 residues. The germline CDR1 and CDR2 sequences are GTSNPN and SVGIG (reference sequence). After removal of 6 bases from V and 2 bases from J, the junction contained 6 bases not matched to a gene. The CDR3 DNA is TGTGCCTGTGATGGTAGCGGGCAAGAGACCCAGTACTTC. The encoded protein is CACDGSGQETQYF.

The chain couples TRBV4-1 to TRBJ2-1; 10 bases are a match to TRBD2. V lost 3 bases and J lost 9; bases outside the gene matches: 11. CDR3 length: 16 amino acids. Germline-derived CDR1 and CDR2 are MGHRA and YSYEKL. Here the CDR3 DNA reads TGCGCCAGCAGCCAGCGAACTAGCGGGAATGTAGGTGAGCAGTTCTTC. It specifies CASSQRTSGNVGEQFF.

This clone was observed a handful of times. The rearrangement links TRBV18 to TRBJ2-7; 7 bases align to TRBD1. The CDR3 is 14 amino acids. Per germline, CDR1 KGHSH and CDR2 LQKENI. With V trimmed by 4 bases and J by 0 bases, 3 bases remained unmatched. CDR3 bases: TGTGCCAGCTCACAGAACAGGGGCTCCTACGAGCAGTACTTC. This encodes CASSQNRGSYEQYF.